The T cell receptor (beta chain) described here comes from a study of blood T cells in healthy people across ages (dated by TCRdb to between 2015 and 2016). Some background on the complete study: In model experiments, roughly one uniquely barcoded TCR beta cDNA molecule per two T cells was captured by template switching. To avoid experimental bias, donors of different ages were spread randomly across the sequencing lanes. The donors were split into four age groups: young (average 16 years), middle-aged (over 35), aged (approximately 59) and long-lived (roughly 77). Age-related changes in TCR beta repertoire diversity were measured in the study by deep sequencing normalized with unique cDNA molecular identifiers. The study analyzed two additional independent replicas of 1 million unique cDNA reads from the same blood draw for two donors, one aged 18 to 29 and one aged 80 or older.

The donors were roughly 39 Caucasian individuals from Russia, aged roughly 6 to 100 years, who were systemically healthy. Around 10 milliliters of peripheral blood were collected from each donor into EDTA-treated Vacutainer tubes. Ficoll-Paque density-gradient centrifugation was used to isolate PBMCs, with at least 7 million per sample. Trizol reagent was used to extract total RNA from the PBMCs, yielding at least 5.5 micrograms per sample. Naive CD45RAhigh/CD27high T cell percentages were measured by flow cytometry on a PBMC aliquot from every donor. As regards this clonotype: Its antigen is currently not known. No base qualities exist here, and no much larger clone lies one base off it.

General study outcomes and caveats: Compared with the aged group, the long-lived group had more naive CD4+ T cells, fewer expanded clones and increased TCR diversity, a pattern suggesting age selection. A strong correlation was found between observed TCR beta diversity and the percentage of naive T cells measured by flow cytometry. Observed TCR beta diversity per million T cells fell roughly linearly with age, and a significant reduction was already apparent by age about 38. Because the CMV infection status of the donors was unknown, age-related changes in expanded clonotypes may potentially have been confounded. Because profiling used bulk unsorted PBMCs, naive and antigen-experienced compartments could not be compared conclusively. Total diversity estimates from one million sequenced T cells were considered lower bounds and underestimates.

The library was built by means of 5' RACE. The data were produced on an Illumina HiSeq 2500. A second PCR of roughly 7 to 11 cycles was performed with a sample-barcoded 5' primer and a J-beta primer mix. Each TCR beta cDNA molecule received a unique molecular identifier from a template-switch 5' adaptor carrying 12 random nucleotides. At least 3 million CDR3-containing paired-end reads were obtained from each sample. All of the RNA was converted into first-strand cDNA using the Mint cDNA synthesis kit, with a TRBC-specific oligonucleotide serving as the primer. After uracil-DNA glycosylase treatment, a first 18-cycle PCR used universal primers M1SS and BC2_uni_R on all cDNA. The study's own analysis went as follows. Normalization of each sample was performed by random selection of 1 million high-quality reads, each carrying a distinct molecular identifier. Instead of being binned into consensus sequences, reads that shared molecular identifiers were thrown out. MiTCR, set to a Q25 quality threshold and the strictest error-elimination algorithm, was used for CDR3 identification, clonotype clustering and error correction. A nonparametric unseen species model using Euler transformation provided a lower-bound estimate of total TCR beta diversity. The public reads were run again by TCRdb, first through fastp at Q25 and then through MiXCR, and only productive beta chains were kept. When rows share a CDR3 protein, they turn into one entry using the most common DNA and genes. The V and J calls here are based on TCRdb, not the publication. Here the sample has fewer than 900,000 distinct CDR3 sequences; about half occur a single time. Jointly, the top ten make up 25% to 35% of the sample.

CDR1 and CDR2 are drawn from the germline V gene (reference sequence): SEHNR, FQNEAQ. Spanning cysteine to phenylalanine, the CDR3 consists of 15 amino acids. Solely the CDR3 DNA is kept, with 45 bases framed from the first base. V is pruned by 5 bases and J by 11 bases, leaving 17 bases of the junction without a gene match. This sequence was found in a woman in her sixties or seventies in good health. Sequenced material: blood. This chain is built from TRBV7-9 and TRBJ2-5, with 7 junctional bases fitting TRBD1. The CDR3 region: CASSRDRASSGEQYF. In nucleotides, the sequence is TGTGCCAGCAGCCGCGACAGGGCATCTTCCGGTGAGCAGTACTTC.